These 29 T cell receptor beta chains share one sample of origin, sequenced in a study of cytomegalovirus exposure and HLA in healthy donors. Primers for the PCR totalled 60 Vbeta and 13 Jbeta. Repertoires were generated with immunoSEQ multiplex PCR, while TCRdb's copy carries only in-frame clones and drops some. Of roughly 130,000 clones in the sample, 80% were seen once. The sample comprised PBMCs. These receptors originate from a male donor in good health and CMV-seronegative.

The CDR3 loop is CASTLDRDYYGYTF. The DNA of the CDR3 is TGTGCCAGCACCCTGGACAGGGATTACTATGGCTACACCTTC. The chain recombines TRBV5-4 with TRBJ1-2; 8 bases align to TRBD1. Unmatched junction bases numbered 7, after V lost 6 bases and J lost 3 bases. Germline lookup yields CDR1 SGHNT and CDR2 YYREEE (reference sequence). The CDR3 contains 14 residues.

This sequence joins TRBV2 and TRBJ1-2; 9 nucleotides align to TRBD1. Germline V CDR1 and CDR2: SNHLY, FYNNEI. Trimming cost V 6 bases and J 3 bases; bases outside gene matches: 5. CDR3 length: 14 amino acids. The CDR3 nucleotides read TGTGCCAGCAGCGAGGGACAGGGAGACTATGGCTACACCTTC. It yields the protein CASSEGQGDYGYTF.

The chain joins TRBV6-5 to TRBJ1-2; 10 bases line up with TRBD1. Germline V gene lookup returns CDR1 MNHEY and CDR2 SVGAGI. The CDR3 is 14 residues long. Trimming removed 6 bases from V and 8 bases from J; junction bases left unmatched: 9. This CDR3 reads CASSSAGTGAGYTF. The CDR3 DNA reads TGTGCCAGCAGCTCTGCCGGGACAGGGGCCGGCTACACCTTC.

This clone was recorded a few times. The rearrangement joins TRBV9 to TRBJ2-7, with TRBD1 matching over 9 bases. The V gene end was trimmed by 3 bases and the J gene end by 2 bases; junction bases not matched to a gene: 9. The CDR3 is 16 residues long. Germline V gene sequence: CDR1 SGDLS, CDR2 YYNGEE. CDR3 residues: CASSAHTGTGTYEQYF. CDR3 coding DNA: TGTGCCAGCAGCGCTCATACCGGGACAGGGACCTACGAGCAGTACTTC.

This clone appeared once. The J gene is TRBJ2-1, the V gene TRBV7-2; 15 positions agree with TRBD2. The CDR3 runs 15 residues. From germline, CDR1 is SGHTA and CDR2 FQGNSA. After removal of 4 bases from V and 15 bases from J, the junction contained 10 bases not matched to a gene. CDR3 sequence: CASSSRSGLAGGVFF. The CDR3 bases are TGTGCCAGCAGCTCCCGATCGGGACTAGCGGGAGGTGTGTTCTTC.

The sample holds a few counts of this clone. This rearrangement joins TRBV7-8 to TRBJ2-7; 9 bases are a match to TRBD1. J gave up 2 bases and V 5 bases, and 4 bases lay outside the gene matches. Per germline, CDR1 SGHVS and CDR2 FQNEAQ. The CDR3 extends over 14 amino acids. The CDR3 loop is CASSPGTGTYEQYF. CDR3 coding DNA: TGTGCCAGCAGCCCCGGGACAGGGACCTACGAGCAGTACTTC.

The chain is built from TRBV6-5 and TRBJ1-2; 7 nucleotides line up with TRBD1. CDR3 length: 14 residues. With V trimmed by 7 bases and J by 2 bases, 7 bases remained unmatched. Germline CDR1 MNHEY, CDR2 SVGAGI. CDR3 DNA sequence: TGTGCCAGCATACCCAAACAGGGGAACTATGGCTACACCTTC. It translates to CASIPKQGNYGYTF.

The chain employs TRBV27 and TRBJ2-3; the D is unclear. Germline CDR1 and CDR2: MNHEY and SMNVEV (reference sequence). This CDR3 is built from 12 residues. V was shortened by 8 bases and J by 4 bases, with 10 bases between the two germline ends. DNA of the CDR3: TGTGCCAGCTCCTCCAGGTCAGATACGCAGTATTTT. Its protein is CASSSRSDTQYF.

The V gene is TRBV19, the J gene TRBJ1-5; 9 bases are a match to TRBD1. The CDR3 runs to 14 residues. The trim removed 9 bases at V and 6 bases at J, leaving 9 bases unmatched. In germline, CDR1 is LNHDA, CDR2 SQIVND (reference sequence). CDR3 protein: CASHRGQSAQPQHF. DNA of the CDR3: TGTGCCAGCCACAGGGGGCAGAGTGCTCAGCCCCAGCATTTT.

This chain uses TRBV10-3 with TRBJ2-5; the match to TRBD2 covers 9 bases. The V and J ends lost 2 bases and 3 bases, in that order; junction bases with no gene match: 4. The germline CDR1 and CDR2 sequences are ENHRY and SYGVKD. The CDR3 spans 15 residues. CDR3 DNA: TGTGCCATCAGTGAGGGGTCTAGCGGGGAAGAGACCCAGTACTTC. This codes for CAISEGSSGEETQYF.

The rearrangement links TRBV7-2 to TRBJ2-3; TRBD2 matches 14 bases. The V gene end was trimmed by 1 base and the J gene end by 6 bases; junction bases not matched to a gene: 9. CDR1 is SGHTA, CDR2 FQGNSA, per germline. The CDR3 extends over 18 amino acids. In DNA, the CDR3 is TGTGCCAGCAGCTTAGGGACTAGCGGGGGGAGTCCGGCGGATACGCAGTATTTT. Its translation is CASSLGTSGGSPADTQYF. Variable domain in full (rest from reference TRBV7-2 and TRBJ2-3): GAGVSQSPSNKVTEKGKDVELRCDPISGHTALYWYRQSLGQGLEFLIYFQGNSAPDKSGLPSDRFSAERTGGSVSTLTIQRTQQEDSAVYLCASSLGTSGGSPADTQYFGPGTRLTVL.

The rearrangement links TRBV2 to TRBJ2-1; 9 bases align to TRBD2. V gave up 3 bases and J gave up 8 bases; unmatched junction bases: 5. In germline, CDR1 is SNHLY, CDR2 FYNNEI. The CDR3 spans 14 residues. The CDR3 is CASSEELAGDEQFF. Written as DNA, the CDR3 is TGTGCCAGCAGTGAGGAACTAGCGGGCGATGAGCAGTTCTTC.

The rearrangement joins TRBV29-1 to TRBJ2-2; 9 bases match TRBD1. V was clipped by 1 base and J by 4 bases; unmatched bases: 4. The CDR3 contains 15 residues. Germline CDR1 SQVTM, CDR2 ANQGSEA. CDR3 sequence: CSVEVPDRGTGELFF. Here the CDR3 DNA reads TGCAGCGTTGAAGTCCCGGACAGGGGCACCGGGGAGCTGTTTTTT.

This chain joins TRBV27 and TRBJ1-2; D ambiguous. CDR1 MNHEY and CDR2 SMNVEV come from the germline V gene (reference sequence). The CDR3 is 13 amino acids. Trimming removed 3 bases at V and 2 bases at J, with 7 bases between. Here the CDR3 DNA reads TGTGCCAGCAGTTTGGGCTACAACTATGGCTACACCTTC. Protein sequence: CASSLGYNYGYTF.

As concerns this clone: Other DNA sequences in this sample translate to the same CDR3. CDR3 loop: CASSVGQGAEKLFF. CDR3 nucleotide sequence: TGTGCCAGCAGCGTAGGTCAGGGGGCTGAAAAACTGTTTTTT. The rearrangement uses TRBV9 and TRBJ1-4; 8 bases match TRBD1. The CDR3 consists of 14 residues. Trimming cost V 0 bases and J 7 bases; bases outside gene matches: 2. Germline CDR1 reads SGDLS; CDR2 reads YYNGEE.

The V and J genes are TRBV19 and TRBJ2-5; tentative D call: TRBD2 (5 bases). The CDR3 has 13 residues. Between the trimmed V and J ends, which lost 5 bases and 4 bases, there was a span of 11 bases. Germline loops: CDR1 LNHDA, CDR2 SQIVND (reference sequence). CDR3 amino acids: CASSGVGRETQYF. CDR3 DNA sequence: TGTGCCAGTAGTGGGGTGGGGAGAGAGACCCAGTACTTC.

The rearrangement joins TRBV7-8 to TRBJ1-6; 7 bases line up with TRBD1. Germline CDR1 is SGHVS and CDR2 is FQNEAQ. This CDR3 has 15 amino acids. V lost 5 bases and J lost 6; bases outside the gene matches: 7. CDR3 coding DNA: TGTGCCAGCAGCCCAAGGACAGGCGGTAATTCACCCCTCCACTTT. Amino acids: CASSPRTGGNSPLHF.

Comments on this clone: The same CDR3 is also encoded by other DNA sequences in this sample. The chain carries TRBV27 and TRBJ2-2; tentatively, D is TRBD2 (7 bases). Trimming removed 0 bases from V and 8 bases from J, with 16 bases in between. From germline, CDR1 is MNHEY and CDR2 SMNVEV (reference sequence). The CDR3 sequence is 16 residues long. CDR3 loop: CASSLSRLGGRGELFF. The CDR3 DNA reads TGTGCCAGCAGTTTATCGAGATTGGGGGGGCGTGGGGAGCTGTTTTTT.

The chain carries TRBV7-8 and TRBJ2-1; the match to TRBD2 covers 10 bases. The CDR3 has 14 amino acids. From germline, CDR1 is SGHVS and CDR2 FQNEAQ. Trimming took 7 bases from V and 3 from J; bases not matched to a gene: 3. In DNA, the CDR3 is TGTGCCAGCACCATAGCGGGAGGCTACAATGAGCAGTTCTTC. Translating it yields CASTIAGGYNEQFF.

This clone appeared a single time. CDR3 region: CATEGVGFSGEQYF. The CDR3 region has the DNA TGTGCCACTGAGGGGGTTGGCTTTTCCGGCGAGCAGTACTTC. The V call is TRBV6-1, the J call TRBJ2-7; D is possibly TRBD1 (6 bases). CDR1 and CDR2 (germline): MNHNS, SASEGT. The V end lost 10 bases, the J end lost 6 bases, and 22 bases lay between the germline ends. The CDR3 sequence is 14 residues long.

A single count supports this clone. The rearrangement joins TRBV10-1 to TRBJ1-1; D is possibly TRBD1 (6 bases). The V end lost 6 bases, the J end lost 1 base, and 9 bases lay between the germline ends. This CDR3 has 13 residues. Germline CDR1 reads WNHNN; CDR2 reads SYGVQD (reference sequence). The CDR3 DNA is TGCGCCAGCAGCCGGGGACAGAACACTGAAGCTTTCTTT. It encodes CASSRGQNTEAFF.

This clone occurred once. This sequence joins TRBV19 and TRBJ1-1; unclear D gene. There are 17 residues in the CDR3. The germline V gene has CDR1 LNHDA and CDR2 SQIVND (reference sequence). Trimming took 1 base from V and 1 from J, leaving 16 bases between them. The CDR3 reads CASSIVRSPIRNTEAFF. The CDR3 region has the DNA TGTGCCAGTAGTATAGTCCGGTCCCCGATAAGGAACACTGAAGCTTTCTTT.

Here the CDR3 reads CAWPGTSFHEQYF. CDR3 sequence (DNA): TGTGCCTGGCCCGGGACTAGTTTCCACGAGCAGTACTTC. V and J are TRBV30 and TRBJ2-7; 8 bases are shared with TRBD2. The CDR3 is made up of 13 amino acids. Looked up from germline, CDR1 is GTSNPN and CDR2 is SVGIG (reference sequence). With V trimmed by 5 bases and J by 5 bases, 8 bases remained unmatched.

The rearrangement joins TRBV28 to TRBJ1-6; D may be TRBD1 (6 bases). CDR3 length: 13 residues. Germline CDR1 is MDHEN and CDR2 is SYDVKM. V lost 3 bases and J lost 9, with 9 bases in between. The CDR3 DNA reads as TGTGCCAGCAGTTTCAGGGGTGCTTCACCCCTCCACTTT. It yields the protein CASSFRGASPLHF.

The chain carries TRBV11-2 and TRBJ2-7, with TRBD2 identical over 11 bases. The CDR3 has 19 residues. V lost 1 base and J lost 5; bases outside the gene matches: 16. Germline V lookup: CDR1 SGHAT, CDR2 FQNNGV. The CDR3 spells CASSLVPRPKASGRNEQYF. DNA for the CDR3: TGTGCCAGCAGCTTAGTGCCTAGGCCTAAGGCTAGCGGGAGGAACGAGCAGTACTTC.

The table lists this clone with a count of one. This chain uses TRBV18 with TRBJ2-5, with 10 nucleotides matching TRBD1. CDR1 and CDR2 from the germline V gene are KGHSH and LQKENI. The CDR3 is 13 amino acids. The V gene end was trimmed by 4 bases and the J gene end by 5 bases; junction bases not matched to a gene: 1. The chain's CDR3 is CASSRGQGETQYF. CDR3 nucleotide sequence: TGTGCCAGCTCACGGGGACAGGGGGAGACCCAGTACTTC.

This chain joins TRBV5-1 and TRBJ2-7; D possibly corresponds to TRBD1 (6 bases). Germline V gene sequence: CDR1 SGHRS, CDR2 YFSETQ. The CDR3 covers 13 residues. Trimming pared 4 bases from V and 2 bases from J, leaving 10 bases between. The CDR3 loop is CASSGDTAYEQYF. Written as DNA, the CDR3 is TGCGCCAGCAGCGGGGACACCGCCTACGAGCAGTACTTC.

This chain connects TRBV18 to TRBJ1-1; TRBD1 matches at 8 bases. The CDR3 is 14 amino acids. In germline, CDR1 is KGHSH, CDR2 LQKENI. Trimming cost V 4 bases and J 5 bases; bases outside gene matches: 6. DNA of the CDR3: TGTGCCAGCTCACGGCCAGGGGGCGAGACTGAAGCTTTCTTT. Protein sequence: CASSRPGGETEAFF.

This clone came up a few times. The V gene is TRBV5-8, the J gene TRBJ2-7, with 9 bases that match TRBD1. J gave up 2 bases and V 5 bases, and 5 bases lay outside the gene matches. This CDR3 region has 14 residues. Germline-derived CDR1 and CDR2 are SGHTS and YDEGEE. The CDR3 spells CASRERTGAYEQYF. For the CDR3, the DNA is TGTGCCAGCAGGGAGAGGACAGGGGCCTACGAGCAGTACTTC.